The rows below give T cell receptor beta chains drawn from one sample of a study of blood T cell repertoires in COVID-19. The data were produced by immunoSEQ multiplex PCR, yet TCRdb's version contains in-frame clones alone and is incomplete. The data hold about 190,000 clones, with about 82% observed a single time. The sample was peripheral blood. Receptors originate from a woman aged 25 to 39 with acute or convalescent COVID-19. Each CDR3 is given with its conserved first and last residue. Clone size appears in some rows only: once, few, many, or a class for an expanded clone.

CDR3aa	v_gene	abundance	j_gene
CASRFGAWDYNEQFF	TRBV2	-	TRBJ2-1
CAISESITSAQTVTNTGELFF	TRBV10-3	-	TRBJ2-2
CASSDGLAVRFF	TRBV25-1	-	TRBJ2-1
CASSYSMTGGSDTQYF	TRBV6-6	once	TRBJ2-3
CATSRGAGGPIINASSYNEQFF	TRBV15	few	TRBJ2-1
CASSLDSLAGSAITDTQYF	TRBV5-4	-	TRBJ2-3
CASSSGTGTGVSPNYGYTF	TRBV28	-	TRBJ1-2
CSVDDSSSYNEQFF	TRBV29-1	-	TRBJ2-1
CSLEGGGKTDTQYF	TRBV29-1	-	TRBJ2-3
CASSPQGFGTEAFF	TRBV4-3	-	TRBJ1-1
CASRRGQGDQPQHF	TRBV5-1	-	TRBJ1-5
CASSTGQGSYNEQFF	TRBV5-4	-	TRBJ2-1
CASSVGGVETQYF	TRBV9	-	TRBJ2-5
CASTPPGQPLLDTQYF	TRBV6-6	-	TRBJ2-3
CASSLVGQGTSTDTQYF	TRBV7-9	-	TRBJ2-3
CASSVVENSPLHF	TRBV6-2/TRBV6-3	-	TRBJ1-6
CASSWGQTNTEAFF	TRBV7-2	once	TRBJ1-1
CASSSNRYTF	TRBV28	-	TRBJ1-2
CASSDLYGGYGYTF	TRBV6-4	once	TRBJ1-2
CAWSSFNLGQSYTF	TRBV30	-	TRBJ1-2
CASSAWDRGTEAFF	TRBV9	once	TRBJ1-1
CASSIATDRGDQPQHF	TRBV19	-	TRBJ1-5
CASSLGESETQYF	TRBV7-8	-	TRBJ2-5
CASSTAPGNTIYF	TRBV12-3/TRBV12-4	-	TRBJ1-3
CATPKEPQGNEQFF	TRBV19	-	TRBJ2-1
CASGSGDTTGGTQYF	TRBV12-5	-	TRBJ2-3
CASSLGDTAFRGTF	TRBV5-1	-	TRBJ1-2
CATSDSAGTTEAFF	TRBV24-1	-	TRBJ1-1